These 2 T cell receptor beta chains share one sample of origin, sequenced in a study of metastatic and nonmetastatic thyroid tumors. Using MiXCR, TCRdb reanalyzed the PCR reads. The table lists about 35,000 clones, more than 15% of them singletons. Every patient was untreated before thyroid surgery. What was sequenced was blood. The origin of the receptors is a female donor with papillary thyroid cancer or a benign thyroid nodule (not recorded which). Some clones in this sample may be carry-over from other donors' samples.

This clone was counted many times. The chain combines TRBV30 with TRBJ1-1; D may be TRBD1 (6 bases). The CDR3 is 15 residues long. Germline CDR1 reads GTSNPN; CDR2 reads SVGIG (reference sequence). The ends were cut back, 2 bases at V and 7 bases at J, with 20 bases in the middle. CDR3 amino acids: CAWSPYGQGRVEAFF. CDR3 coding DNA: TGTGCCTGGAGTCCCTACGGGCAGGGGAGGGTTGAAGCTTTCTTT.

This clone has ten or more counts. A much larger clone lies a single base off, so this may be a read error. The chain carries TRBV28 and TRBJ2-1; 8 nucleotides align to TRBD1. Germline V gives CDR1 MDHEN, CDR2 SYDVKM. J gave up 9 bases and V 7 bases, and 20 bases lay outside the gene matches. The CDR3 has 17 amino acids. As DNA, the CDR3 is TGTGCCAGCAATCGGCGACAGGGGACCTATGGAGGGACTGAGCAGTTCTTC. This translates into CASNRRQGTYGGTEQFF.